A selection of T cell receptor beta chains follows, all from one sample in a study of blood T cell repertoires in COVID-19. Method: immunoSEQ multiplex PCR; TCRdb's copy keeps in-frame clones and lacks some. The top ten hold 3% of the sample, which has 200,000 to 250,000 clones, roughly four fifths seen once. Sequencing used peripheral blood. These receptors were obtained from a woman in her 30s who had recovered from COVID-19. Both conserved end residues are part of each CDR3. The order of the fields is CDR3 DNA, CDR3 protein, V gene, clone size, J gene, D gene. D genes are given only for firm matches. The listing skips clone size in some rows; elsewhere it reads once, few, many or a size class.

TGTGCCTGGGATCGACAGGGGGCGGCCGGTGAGCAGTTCTTC	CAWDRQGAAGEQFF	TRBV30	NA	TRBJ2-1	TRBD1
TGTGCCAGTAGTATATCCCCCCAGGGAGGCACTGAAGCTTTCTTT	CASSISPQGGTEAFF	TRBV19	NA	TRBJ1-1	NA
TGTGCCAGCAGTCTACAGGGGGGGGCTGATGTCTACACCTTC	CASSLQGGADVYTF	TRBV2	NA	TRBJ1-2	TRBD1
TGCGCCAGCAGCTTTGGGAGCGGGAGCTACGAGCAGTACTTC	CASSFGSGSYEQYF	TRBV5-1	NA	TRBJ2-7	TRBD2
TGCGCCAGCAGCTTGATAGAGACAGGGAAAGCCGAGCAGTACTTC	CASSLIETGKAEQYF	TRBV5-1	once	TRBJ2-7	TRBD1
TGTGCCAGCAGCAAAGTGGACAGTCTTACAAGCACCGGGGAGCTGTTTTTT	CASSKVDSLTSTGELFF	TRBV21-1	once	TRBJ2-2	NA
TGCGCCAGCAGCCAAGACGGGTACGAGCAGTACTTC	CASSQDGYEQYF	TRBV4-1	NA	TRBJ2-7	NA
TGTGCCACCAGTAGGGGTTTGGGTCAGCCCCAGCATTTT	CATSRGLGQPQHF	TRBV15	NA	TRBJ1-5	NA
TGTGCCAGCAGCCCCCAAACCCGGACTAGCGGGGCCTCCAATGAGCAGTTCTTC	CASSPQTRTSGASNEQFF	TRBV7-6	once	TRBJ2-1	TRBD2
TGTGCCAGCAGTTTTTTGAGACAGGGGGGTCGAGAGACCCAGTACTTC	CASSFLRQGGRETQYF	TRBV28	NA	TRBJ2-5	TRBD1
TGTGCCAGCAGTTTTAGCCTAGCGGGAGTAGATGAGCAGTTCTTC	CASSFSLAGVDEQFF	TRBV28	NA	TRBJ2-1	TRBD2
TGCGCCAGCAGCTTGGTGGGTAAGGAGGCTAGCGGGTGGGGCTTGAATGAGCAGTTCTTC	CASSLVGKEASGWGLNEQFF	TRBV5-1	NA	TRBJ2-1	TRBD2
NA	CASSFLRDFGNEQYF	TRBV28	NA	TRBJ2-7	NA
TGTGCCACCAGTGATTTTACCCAGGGGGACGGGGAGACCCAGTACTTC	CATSDFTQGDGETQYF	TRBV24-1	NA	TRBJ2-5	TRBD1
TGTGCCAGCAGCCAAGTAGCGGGACTCACGTACGAGCAGTACTTC	CASSQVAGLTYEQYF	TRBV4-2	NA	TRBJ2-7	TRBD2
TGTGCCAGCAGCGGAGTACTGGGACTAGCGGGGATAAACACCGGGGAGCTGTTTTTT	CASSGVLGLAGINTGELFF	TRBV7-8	once	TRBJ2-2	TRBD2
TGTGCCAGCAGCCCCCATCGGGGGAATGAAAAACTGTTTTTT	CASSPHRGNEKLFF	TRBV27	once	TRBJ1-4	NA
TGTGCCAGCAGTTACGATCCGGGGAACACCGGGGAGCTGTTTTTT	CASSYDPGNTGELFF	TRBV6-5	NA	TRBJ2-2	NA
TGTGCCAGTAGTAGGCGACAGGGGGCGGCCGGGGAGCTGTTTTTT	CASSRRQGAAGELFF	TRBV19	NA	TRBJ2-2	TRBD1
TGTGCCAGCAGTTTATCCCCAGGGGGTAACACTGAAGCTTTCTTT	CASSLSPGGNTEAFF	TRBV27	NA	TRBJ1-1	TRBD1
TGTGCCAGCAGTGGACGACTAGTAAGCCACGAGCAGTACTTC	CASSGRLVSHEQYF	TRBV28	NA	TRBJ2-7	NA
TGTGCCGCCAAGACAGGGTCCGACACAGATACGCAGTATTTT	CAAKTGSDTDTQYF	TRBV10-3	once	TRBJ2-3	TRBD1
TGTGCCAGCAGTTTGTCGACTAGCGCCCAGGTTGACTTC	CASSLSTSAQVDF	TRBV28	few	TRBJ2-7	TRBD2
TGTGCCAGTAGCCCCTCGGGGGGATCACCCCTCCACTTT	CASSPSGGSPLHF	TRBV19	NA	TRBJ1-6	NA
TGTGCCAGCAGTGTAGCGGGAGAATATTCCTACAATGAGCAGTTCTTC	CASSVAGEYSYNEQFF	TRBV28	once	TRBJ2-1	TRBD2
TGTGCCAGCAGTTACTATCCGGAGAGCTCCTACAATGAGCAGTTCTTC	CASSYYPESSYNEQFF	TRBV6-2/TRBV6-3	NA	TRBJ2-1	NA
TGTGCCAGCAGCCCCGTGGGGGGTCAGCCCCAGCATTTT	CASSPVGGQPQHF	TRBV9	NA	TRBJ1-5	NA
TGTGCCACCAGCAGAGACGACAGGGTAACAGATACGCAGTATTTT	CATSRDDRVTDTQYF	TRBV15	NA	TRBJ2-3	TRBD1
TGTGCCAGCAGTCCCTCTCGGGACAGTCTCTACGAGCAGTACTTC	CASSPSRDSLYEQYF	TRBV27	NA	TRBJ2-7	TRBD1
TGCGCCAGCAGCTTGGCCGGCCAGGGGGCCGAGGAGACCCAGTACTTC	CASSLAGQGAEETQYF	TRBV5-1	NA	TRBJ2-5	TRBD1
TGCGCCAGCAGCCAAGACAACTCTTGGTCGAGCGCTCCCTACGAGCAGTACTTC	CASSQDNSWSSAPYEQYF	TRBV4-1	NA	TRBJ2-7	NA
TGCAGCGGCAGCGAGAACACTGAAGCTTTCTTT	CSGSENTEAFF	TRBV29-1	NA	TRBJ1-1	NA
TGTGCCAGCAGCCAAGATTCTACAGGGGGCAAAAACTATGGCTACACCTTC	CASSQDSTGGKNYGYTF	TRBV3-1/TRBV3-2	NA	TRBJ1-2	TRBD1
TGTGCCAGCAGACAGGAATTAGCGGGAGGGGAGACCCAGTACTTC	CASRQELAGGETQYF	TRBV28	NA	TRBJ2-5	TRBD2
TGTGCCAGTAGTCCGGCGGGGCTGAACACTGAAGCTTTCTTT	CASSPAGLNTEAFF	TRBV19	NA	TRBJ1-1	NA
TGTGCCTGGAGTGGAGGCAGGGCGGACATTCAGTACTTC	CAWSGGRADIQYF	TRBV30	once	TRBJ2-4	NA
TGTGCCACCAGTATAGGGGCAGCCCTTAGCAATCAGCCCCAGCATTTT	CATSIGAALSNQPQHF	TRBV15	NA	TRBJ1-5	NA
TGTGCCACCAGTGACCGTGACACGAGTGAAGCTTTCTTT	CATSDRDTSEAFF	TRBV24-1	NA	TRBJ1-1	NA
TGTGCCAGCAGTTACTCGGGCGGGAGTGGGGAGACCCAGTACTTC	CASSYSGGSGETQYF	TRBV6-5	NA	TRBJ2-5	TRBD2
TGTGCCAGTGCCTTGCGGGAGGGCGTTTCAGATACGCAGTATTTT	CASALREGVSDTQYF	TRBV28	NA	TRBJ2-3	TRBD2
TGTGCCAGCAGCTCGAGACTAGCGGGAGGAGGTCTGGGGCCAGATACGCAGTATTTT	CASSSRLAGGGLGPDTQYF	TRBV7-9	NA	TRBJ2-3	TRBD2
TGTGCCATCGGAGCGGGATATGAGCAGTTCTTC	CAIGAGYEQFF	TRBV12-3/TRBV12-4	NA	TRBJ2-1	TRBD2
TGCGCCAGCAGTGTCCGGGAGGGCCCTTACGAGCAGTACTTC	CASSVREGPYEQYF	TRBV10-2	NA	TRBJ2-7	TRBD2
TGTGCCAGCAGCTCTATTAAGGGGTCCGGGACAGGGGCCCTTAATGAGCAGTTCTTC	CASSSIKGSGTGALNEQFF	TRBV9	few	TRBJ2-1	TRBD1
TGTGCCAGCAGCTTAGATCATTGGGCGGGAGCCGATGAGCAGTTCTTC	CASSLDHWAGADEQFF	TRBV11-3	once	TRBJ2-1	TRBD2
TGTGCCAGCAGCTTGAGGTCTAGCGGGAGAATGGTGCACGAGCAGTACTTC	CASSLRSSGRMVHEQYF	TRBV5-6	NA	TRBJ2-7	TRBD2
TGTGCCAGCAGCTTTTCGGGGCTAGCGGGAACGAACACCGGGGAGCTGTTTTTT	CASSFSGLAGTNTGELFF	TRBV11-2	NA	TRBJ2-2	TRBD2
TGCGCCAGCAGCTTGGCCCCAGGGTTCGACACTGAAGCTTTCTTT	CASSLAPGFDTEAFF	TRBV5-1	NA	TRBJ1-1	NA
TGTGCCAGCAGGGGAGCGGGAGGTGGGGTACATGAGCAGTTCTTC	CASRGAGGGVHEQFF	TRBV9	NA	TRBJ2-1	TRBD2
TGTGCCAGCAGAAGCCCCCATGAGCAGTTCTTC	CASRSPHEQFF	TRBV2	NA	TRBJ2-1	NA
TGTGCTAGTGGTTTCACTAGCTCCTACAATGAGCAGTTCTTC	CASGFTSSYNEQFF	TRBV12-5	NA	TRBJ2-1	NA
TGTGCCAGCTCACCACAGGGACTAGCGGGAGAGACCCAGTACTTC	CASSPQGLAGETQYF	TRBV18	once	TRBJ2-5	TRBD2
TGCGCCAGCAGCCAACAGCGGAACTACAATGAGCAGTTCTTC	CASSQQRNYNEQFF	TRBV4-1	NA	TRBJ2-1	NA
TGTGCCAGCAGTTTAGCTTCAGGGGGAAATCAGCCCCAGCATTTT	CASSLASGGNQPQHF	TRBV28	few	TRBJ1-5	TRBD1
TGTGCCAGCAGCTCCTCAGGGGGCGGGTACCAAGAGACCCAGTACTTC	CASSSSGGGYQETQYF	TRBV5-4	NA	TRBJ2-5	TRBD1
TGTGCCAGCAGCTTAGAGGGGACATTCGGAACGCAGTATTTT	CASSLEGTFGTQYF	TRBV7-2	NA	TRBJ2-3	NA
TGTGCCAGCAGCCTTAGCGGGAGGGGAGGATATGAGCAGTTCTTC	CASSLSGRGGYEQFF	TRBV6-5	NA	TRBJ2-1	TRBD2
TGTGCCAGCAGTCATCTAGCGGGGCTCAGACTAGCCAAAAACATTCAGTACTTC	CASSHLAGLRLAKNIQYF	TRBV28	NA	TRBJ2-4	TRBD2
TGTGCCACCAGGACAGTCTCGGACTACGAGCAGTACTTC	CATRTVSDYEQYF	TRBV6-6	NA	TRBJ2-7	NA